One and the same sample provided the 21 T cell receptor beta chains below, sequenced in a study of blood T cells in healthy people across ages. The second PCR ran roughly 6 to 11 cycles with a sample-barcoded 5' primer and J-beta primers. A single record per CDR3 protein comes from TCRdb applying MiXCR to the 5' RACE reads. This repertoire shows 600,000 to 850,000 distinct CDR3 sequences, roughly 47% found once; its top ten account for approximately 22%. Sequenced: blood. The receptor set was obtained from a woman aged 55-70 years in good health.

This chain links TRBV9 with TRBJ2-5; 7 bases match TRBD1. The tail of the sequence fits TRBJ2-7 better, so the J call may be wrong. Germline V gives CDR1 SGDLS, CDR2 YYNGEE. The length of the CDR3 is 12 residues. The CDR3 nucleotides read TGTGCCGAAGAGGGGGCACCATACGAGCAGTACTTC. Its translation: CAEEGAPYEQYF.

To note about this clonotype: A much larger clone differs by one base, so this may be a read error. The chain is built from TRBV20-1 and TRBJ2-3; 7 bases map to TRBD1. There are 15 residues in the CDR3. Germline-derived CDR1 and CDR2 are DFQATT and SNEGSKA (reference sequence). The CDR3 protein is CSARRGTAVTGTQYF. In DNA form, the CDR3 reads TGCAGTGCTAGACGAGGGACAGCTGTCACAGGTACGCAGTATTTT.

The rearrangement uses TRBV6-5 and TRBJ1-1, with a weak D call TRBD1 (6 bases). This CDR3 region has 14 residues. Trimming removed 4 bases from V and 1 base from J, with 10 bases in between. Germline V gene sequence: CDR1 MNHEY, CDR2 SVGAGI. The CDR3 nucleotides are TGTGCCAGCAGTTCCGACAGGCGGAACACTGAAGCTTTCTTT. Translating it yields CASSSDRRNTEAFF.

V and J are TRBV20-1 and TRBJ1-2; 8 bases are a match to TRBD1. The CDR3 spans 15 residues. Germline V CDR1 and CDR2: DFQATT, SNEGSKA (reference sequence). Trimming removed 3 bases from V and 0 bases from J; junction bases left unmatched: 6. CDR3 bases: TGCAGTGCTAGCCTCGGACAGGGCCCTAACTATGGCTACACCTTC. Protein product: CSASLGQGPNYGYTF.

V usage is TRBV5-4 and J usage is TRBJ2-3, with D possibly TRBD1 on 6 matching bases. V was pared by 2 bases and J by 7 bases, with 14 bases between. CDR1 and CDR2 from the germline V gene are SGHNT and YYREEE (reference sequence). The CDR3 totals 14 residues. The CDR3 nucleotides are TGTGCCAGCAGCTTAAAGTCAGGGGAGAATACGCAGTATTTT. It encodes CASSLKSGENTQYF.

The rearrangement joins TRBV6-1 to TRBJ1-1, with 7 bases identical to TRBD1. Unmatched junction bases numbered 2, after V lost 1 base and J lost 0 bases. Germline loops: CDR1 MNHNS, CDR2 SASEGT. The CDR3 has 15 amino acids. The CDR3 loop reads CASSEGDSMNTEAFF. The DNA of the CDR3 is TGTGCCAGCAGTGAAGGGGACAGTATGAACACTGAAGCTTTCTTT.

This clonotype showed up just a few times. The J gene is TRBJ2-1, the V gene TRBV7-3, with TRBD1 matching 7 bases. The CDR3 runs to 14 residues. The germline gives CDR1 SGHTA, CDR2 FQGTGA. The trim removed 9 bases at V and 2 bases at J, leaving 7 bases unmatched. The chain's CDR3 is CASTRDSTYNEQFF. The CDR3 DNA follows: TGTGCCAGTACCCGGGACAGTACCTACAATGAGCAGTTCTTC.

This clonotype was seen only a few times. This chain uses TRBV18 with TRBJ2-3; 12 nucleotides line up with TRBD2. CDR1 and CDR2 (germline): KGHSH, LQKENI. This CDR3 comprises 17 residues. The J segment lost 1 base and the V segment lost 3 bases, leaving 5 bases of the junction unmatched. CDR3 coding DNA: TGTGCCAGCTCACCTTCTAGCGGGAGGGCCGGCACAGATACGCAGTATTTT. It is translated as CASSPSSGRAGTDTQYF.

This clonotype was detected only a few times. This chain connects TRBV7-3 to TRBJ2-1, with D possibly TRBD2 on 6 matching bases. CDR1 and CDR2 (germline): SGHTA, FQGTGA. V lost 5 bases and J 10 bases, leaving 18 bases between the germline ends. The CDR3 loop spans 14 amino acids. The CDR3 loop is CASSEPVLAEEQFF. The DNA for the CDR3 is TGTGCCAGCAGCGAACCCGTACTAGCCGAAGAGCAGTTCTTC.

About this clonotype itself: Relative to the germline gene, one junction end is altered; a read error may explain this. This rearrangement joins TRBV13 to TRBJ2-7, with D possibly matching TRBD2 (6 bases). The CDR3 sequence is 13 residues long. Germline V CDR1 and CDR2: PRHDT, FYEKMQ (reference sequence). The CDR3 protein is CASSSGERYEQHF. The CDR3 DNA follows: TGTGCCAGCAGTTCGGGAGAGAGGTACGAGCAGCACTTC.

The rearrangement joins TRBV9 to TRBJ1-4, with D perhaps TRBD1 (6 bases). V was clipped by 4 bases and J by 4 bases, with 17 bases between them. Per the germline V gene, CDR1 is SGDLS and CDR2 is YYNGEE. This CDR3 has 16 amino acids. CDR3 DNA: TGTGCCAGCAGCCCCCTCTCAGGGGAATTTAATGAAAAACTGTTTTTT. It codes for CASSPLSGEFNEKLFF.

This clonotype occurred many times. The chain combines TRBV10-3 with TRBJ2-7; D perhaps matches TRBD2 (5 bases). V was trimmed by 5 bases and J by 4 bases, leaving 6 bases between them. The CDR3 consists of 11 residues. The germline V gene has CDR1 ENHRY and CDR2 SYGVKD. This CDR3 is CAISRDYEQYF. CDR3 DNA: TGTGCCATCAGTCGGGATTACGAGCAGTACTTC.

This chain joins TRBV20-1 and TRBJ1-2; TRBD1 is a possible D gene (5 bases). From germline, CDR1 is DFQATT and CDR2 SNEGSKA (reference sequence). Trimming removed 1 base from V and 8 bases from J, with 14 bases in between. The CDR3 contains 13 residues. CDR3 sequence (DNA): TGCAGTGCTAGAGTGGCGGTCGGGGACGGCTACACCTTC. Residues: CSARVAVGDGYTF.

Notes on this clonotype: The junction and the germline gene differ at one end; a read error may be behind it. The chain employs TRBV11-2 and TRBJ2-1; D is uncertain. The CDR3 covers 14 residues. The germline V gene has CDR1 SGHAT and CDR2 FQNNGV. CDR3 sequence: CASRSAVSYDEQFF. CDR3 DNA: TGTGCCAGCAGATCGGCAGTAAGCTACGATGAGCAGTTCTTC. Complete variable domain (other parts from reference TRBV11-2 and TRBJ2-1): EAGVAQSPRYKIIEKRQSVAFWCNPISGHATLYWYQQILGQGPKLLIQFQNNGVVDDSQLPKDRFSAERLKGVDSTLKIQPAKLEDSAVYLCASRSAVSYDEQFFGPGTRLTVL.

The sample holds many counts of this clonotype. V usage is TRBV29-1 and J usage is TRBJ1-5; D perhaps matches TRBD1 (6 bases). Germline CDR1 is SQVTM and CDR2 is ANQGSEA. This CDR3 is built from 14 residues. V was shortened by 5 bases and J by 0 bases, with 11 bases between the two germline ends. CDR3 sequence (DNA): TGCAGCGTTTTGGAACAGGGTAGCAATCAGCCCCAGCATTTT. Translation: CSVLEQGSNQPQHF.

The genes are TRBV7-9 and TRBJ2-5, with 10 bases that match TRBD2. Germline CDR1 is SEHNR and CDR2 is FQNEAQ (reference sequence). The CDR3 length is 16 residues. V shed 5 bases and J 4 bases; nucleotides not matched to a gene: 10. The CDR3 DNA is TGTGCCAGCAGCCCAAGCGGGAGGGCCGTAAGAGAGACCCAGTACTTC. Protein product: CASSPSGRAVRETQYF.

The rearrangement links TRBV6-6 to TRBJ2-7, with a weak D call TRBD1 (5 bases). V was cut by 5 bases and J by 10 bases, with 21 bases left in between. Germline V gene data show CDR1 as MNHNY and CDR2 as SVGAGI (reference sequence). The CDR3 consists of 14 residues. CDR3 protein: CASSQLTGPEAQYF. Here the CDR3 DNA reads TGTGCCAGCAGTCAATTAACAGGTCCAGAGGCCCAGTACTTC.

This clonotype was counted at least ten times. CDR3 region: CSVERLAADTQYF. CDR3 bases: TGCAGCGTTGAGAGACTAGCAGCAGATACGCAGTATTTT. This chain links TRBV29-1 with TRBJ2-3; 7 bases line up with TRBD2. Germline trimming cut 3 bases from V and 4 bases from J; bases unmatched to any gene: 4. The germline CDR1 and CDR2 sequences are SQVTM and ANQGSEA. The CDR3 extends over 13 amino acids.

The chain recombines TRBV4-2 with TRBJ2-2; 8 bases line up with TRBD2. The V and J ends lost 2 bases and 0 bases, in that order; junction bases with no gene match: 2. Germline V gives CDR1 LGHNA, CDR2 YNFKEQ. The CDR3 has 16 residues. The CDR3 nucleotides read TGTGCCAGCAGCCAACGAGCGGGGGCGAACACCGGGGAGCTGTTTTTT. Protein product: CASSQRAGANTGELFF.

This clonotype was counted many times. The chain is built from TRBV7-2 and TRBJ2-7; D possibly corresponds to TRBD1 (5 bases). CDR1 is SGHTA, CDR2 FQGNSA, per germline. V was cut by 2 bases and J by 0 bases, with 11 bases left in between. This CDR3 comprises 15 residues. In nucleotides, the CDR3 is TGTGCCAGCAGCTTATCACAGGCCGTCTCCTACGAGCAGTACTTC. Its translation is CASSLSQAVSYEQYF.

CDR3 DNA sequence: TGCAGTGCAGAGCCTGGGACAGGGGGAATTAGCAATCAGCCCCAGCATTTT. Amino acid sequence: CSAEPGTGGISNQPQHF. This rearrangement joins TRBV20-1 to TRBJ1-5, with 11 bases identical to TRBD1. Germline trimming cut 6 bases from V and 0 bases from J; bases unmatched to any gene: 10. Looked up from germline, CDR1 is DFQATT and CDR2 is SNEGSKA (reference sequence). CDR3 length equals 17 residues.